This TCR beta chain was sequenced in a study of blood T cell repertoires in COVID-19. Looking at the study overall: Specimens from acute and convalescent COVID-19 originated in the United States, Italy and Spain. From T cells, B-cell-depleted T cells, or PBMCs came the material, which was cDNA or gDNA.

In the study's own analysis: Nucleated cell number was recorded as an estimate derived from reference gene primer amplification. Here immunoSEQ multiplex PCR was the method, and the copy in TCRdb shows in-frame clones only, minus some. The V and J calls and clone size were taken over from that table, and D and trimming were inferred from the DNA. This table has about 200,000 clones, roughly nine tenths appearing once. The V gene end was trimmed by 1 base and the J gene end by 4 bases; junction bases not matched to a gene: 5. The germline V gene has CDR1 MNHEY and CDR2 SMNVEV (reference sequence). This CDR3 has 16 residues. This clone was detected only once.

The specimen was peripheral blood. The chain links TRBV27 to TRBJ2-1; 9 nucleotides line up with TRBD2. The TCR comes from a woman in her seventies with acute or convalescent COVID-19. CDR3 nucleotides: TGTGCCAGCAGTTTATTCGTGGCGGGAGGGTACAATGAGCAGTTCTTC. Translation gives CASSLFVAGGYNEQFF.